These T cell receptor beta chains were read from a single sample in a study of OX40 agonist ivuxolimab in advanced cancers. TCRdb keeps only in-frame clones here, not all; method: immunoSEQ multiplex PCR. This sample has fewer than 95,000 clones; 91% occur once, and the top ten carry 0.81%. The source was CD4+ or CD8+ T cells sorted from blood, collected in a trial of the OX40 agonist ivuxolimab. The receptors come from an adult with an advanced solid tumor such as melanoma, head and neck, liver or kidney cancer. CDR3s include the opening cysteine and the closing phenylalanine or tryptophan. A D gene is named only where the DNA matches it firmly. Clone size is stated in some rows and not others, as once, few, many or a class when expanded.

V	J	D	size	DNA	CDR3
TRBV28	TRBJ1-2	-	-	TGTGCCAGCAGTCCTCAGTACGGGGGTGGCTACACCTTC	CASSPQYGGGYTF
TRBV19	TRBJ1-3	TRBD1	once	TGTGCCAGTAGTGCTACAGGGGCCTACTCTGGAAACACCATATATTTT	CASSATGAYSGNTIYF
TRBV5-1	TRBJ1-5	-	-	TGCGCCAGCAACCTCAGGGAAGGAGTTTTAAGGCATAGCAATCAGCCCCAGCATTTT	CASNLREGVLRHSNQPQHF
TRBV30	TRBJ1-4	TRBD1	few	TGTGCCTGCCCGGACAGGGTGGGCGAAAAACTGTTTTTT	CACPDRVGEKLFF
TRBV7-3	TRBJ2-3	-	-	TGTGCCAGCAGCCCCCGCGGAGGGAACACAGATACGCAGTATTTT	CASSPRGGNTDTQYF
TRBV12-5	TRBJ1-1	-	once	TGTGCTAGTGGTTTGGCGATGGGGGCTAAGGCCACTGAAGCTTTCTTT	CASGLAMGAKATEAFF
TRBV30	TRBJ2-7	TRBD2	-	TGTGCCTGGAGTCCTAGCGGGACTCTCGGCCCTCAGTACTTC	CAWSPSGTLGPQYF
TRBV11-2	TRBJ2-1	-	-	TGTGCCAGCAGCCCCGCCCTGCTAGCGTCTTCCTACAATGAGCAGTTCTTC	CASSPALLASSYNEQFF
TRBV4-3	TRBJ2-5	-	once	TGCGCCAGCAGCCAGGGACCCCAGGGAGGAGAGACCCAGTACTTC	CASSQGPQGGETQYF
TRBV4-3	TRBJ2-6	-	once	TGCGCCAGCAGCCAAGATCTCGTCCTGGTAGGGGCCAACGTCCTGACTTTC	CASSQDLVLVGANVLTF
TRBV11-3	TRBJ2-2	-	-	TGTGCCACGAGTGGGGGTGGGACCGGGGAGCTGTTTTTT	CATSGGGTGELFF
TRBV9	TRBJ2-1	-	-	TGTGCCAGCAGCGTAGTTGCCAAGCAGGTCGGCAATGAGCAGTTCTTC	CASSVVAKQVGNEQFF
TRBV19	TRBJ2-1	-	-	TGTGCCAGTAGTGTCGCAGACTTTCCCTCCTACAATGAGCAGTTCTTC	CASSVADFPSYNEQFF
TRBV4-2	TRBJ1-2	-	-	TGTGCCAGCAGCCAAGGGGAGGGCCGGGGCTACACCTTC	CASSQGEGRGYTF
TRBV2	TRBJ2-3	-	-	TGTGCCACCTCCCAGGGGACCCGCACAGATACGCAGTATTTT	CATSQGTRTDTQYF
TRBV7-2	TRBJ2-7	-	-	TGTGCCAGCAGCGGGCGAGGATACGAGCAGTACTTC	CASSGRGYEQYF
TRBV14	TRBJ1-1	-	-	TGTGCCAGCAGCCAAGATTGGCGCATGAACACTGAAGCTTTCTTT	CASSQDWRMNTEAFF
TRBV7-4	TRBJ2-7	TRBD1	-	TGTGCCAGCAGCTCCCTCGGGACAGGTGAGCAGTACTTC	CASSSLGTGEQYF
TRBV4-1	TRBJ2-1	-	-	TGCGCCAGCAGCCAAGTGGGGGCCCGGGACTCCTACTACAATGAGCAGTTCTTC	CASSQVGARDSYYNEQFF
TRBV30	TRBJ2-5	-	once	TGTGCCTGGAGTACCATACGGGAGACCCAGTACTTC	CAWSTIRETQYF
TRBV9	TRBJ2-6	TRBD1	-	TGTGCCAGCAGCGTAGATGCAGGGGGCATCGGTGGGGCCAACGTCCTGACTTTC	CASSVDAGGIGGANVLTF
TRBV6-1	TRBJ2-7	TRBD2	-	TGTGCCAGTAGACTAGCGCCGCCCTCCTACGAGCAGTACTTC	CASRLAPPSYEQYF
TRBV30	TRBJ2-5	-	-	TGTGCCTGGAGGCTACAAGAGACCCAGTACTTC	CAWRLQETQYF
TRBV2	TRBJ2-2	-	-	TGTGCCAGCAGTGAAGATGAGGCCGGGGAGCTGTTTTTT	CASSEDEAGELFF
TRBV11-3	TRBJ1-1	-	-	TGTGCCAGCAGCCCGGGGACCTACCCGAACACTGAAGCTTTCTTT	CASSPGTYPNTEAFF
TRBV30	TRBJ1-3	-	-	TGTGCCTGGAGTTGGGGAGGCTTCGGCTCTGGAAACACCATATATTTT	CAWSWGGFGSGNTIYF
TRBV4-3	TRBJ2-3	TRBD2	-	TGCGCCAGCAGCCACTGGACTAGCAACCCTGCTGGAGATACGCAGTATTTT	CASSHWTSNPAGDTQYF
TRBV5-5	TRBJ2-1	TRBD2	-	TGTGCCAGCAGCTTGGAACCCCGGACTAGCGGGAGGAATGAGCAGTTCTTC	CASSLEPRTSGRNEQFF
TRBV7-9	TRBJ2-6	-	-	TGTGCCAGCAGCTCAGGGTTCGGGGCCAACGTCCTGACTTTC	CASSSGFGANVLTF
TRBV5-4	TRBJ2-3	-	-	TGTGCCAGCAGCTTGGAAATACACACAGATACGCAGTATTTT	CASSLEIHTDTQYF
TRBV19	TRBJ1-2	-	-	TGTGCCAGTAGTGTATCTGGACGGCGCTATGGCTACACCTTC	CASSVSGRRYGYTF
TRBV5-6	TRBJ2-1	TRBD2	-	TGTGCCAGCAGCTCCCGCGGTAGCGGGAATTTTCATGAGCAGTTCTTC	CASSSRGSGNFHEQFF
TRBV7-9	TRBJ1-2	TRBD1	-	TGTGCCAGCAGCACAGGGACAGGGTATGGCTACACCTTC	CASSTGTGYGYTF
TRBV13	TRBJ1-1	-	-	TGTGCCAGCGGTGGGACGGTGAACACTGAAGCTTTCTTT	CASGGTVNTEAFF
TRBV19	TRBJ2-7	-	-	TGTGCCAGTAAGGTGGGGGGACAAAACTACGAGCAGTACTTC	CASKVGGQNYEQYF
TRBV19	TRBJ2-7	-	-	TGTGCCAGTAGCCTCGGGCCGTTCAGTGAGCAGTACTTC	CASSLGPFSEQYF
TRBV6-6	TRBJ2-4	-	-	TGTGCCAGCAGTTACTCGGCGGGTAGCGGCATTCAGTACTTC	CASSYSAGSGIQYF
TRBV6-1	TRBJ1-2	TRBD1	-	TGTGCCAGCAGTTTACAGGGGGGTCCCTATGGCTACACCTTC	CASSLQGGPYGYTF
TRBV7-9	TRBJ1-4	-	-	TGTGCCAGCAGCTTAGCTGTGGGTGCGGAAGAAAAACTGTTTTTT	CASSLAVGAEEKLFF
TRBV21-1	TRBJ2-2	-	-	TGTGCCAGCAGCACGAGCCGGGACTCCGAGCTGTTTTTT	CASSTSRDSELFF